This T cell receptor (beta chain) was captured by sequencing in a study of blood T cell repertoires in COVID-19. Study in general: COVID-19 samples, acute and convalescent, were from the United States, Italy and Spain. The analysed material was cDNA or gDNA that came from T cells, B-cell-depleted T cells, or PBMCs.

V was clipped by 4 bases and J by 5 bases, with 19 bases between them. Germline V CDR1 and CDR2: MNHEY, SVGAGI. The CDR3 runs 16 residues. Per the original data handling: Cell counts per sample came from amplifying reference gene primers. Profiled with immunoSEQ multiplex PCR; TCRdb holds only in-frame clones, not every one. Clonal size and the V and J genes are those of that table, whereas D and trimming came from the DNA. Of 100,000 or so clones detected, roughly 90% appear once; the ten largest clones hold 5.7%. What was sequenced was peripheral blood. The genes are TRBV6-5 and TRBJ2-3; D uncertain. The clonotype originates from a man in his 70s with acute or convalescent COVID-19. CDR3 sequence reads: CASSFTGPVRLDTQYF. In DNA, the CDR3 is TGTGCCAGCAGTTTCACCGGTCCCGTCCGTTTAGATACGCAGTATTTT.